The 14 T cell receptor beta chains below all came from one sample that was sequenced in a study of T cell responses to AZD1222 COVID-19 vaccine. This table comes from immunoSEQ multiplex PCR, and its TCRdb copy is limited to in-frame clones, with some not included. This repertoire shows about 180,000 clones, around 88% found once; its top ten account for 7.7%. The sequencing used peripheral blood, collected on day 0 of AZD1222 vaccination. These receptors were obtained from an adult in good health.

The chain carries TRBV4-3 and TRBJ1-1, with D maybe TRBD1 (5 bases). The germline V gene encodes CDR1 LGHNA and CDR2 YSLEER. V was shortened by 3 bases and J by 7 bases, with 12 bases between the two germline ends. This CDR3 has 13 residues. CDR3 DNA: TGCGCCAGCAGCCAGGGCAGGGAGGATGAAGCTTTCTTT. Protein product: CASSQGREDEAFF.

The gene calls are TRBV30 and TRBJ1-5; 9 nucleotides agree with TRBD1. The germline V gene encodes CDR1 GTSNPN and CDR2 SVGIG (reference sequence). This CDR3 comprises 15 residues. The V segment lost 3 bases and the J segment 5 bases; nucleotides outside the gene matches: 8. The CDR3 region is CAWRPTGGADQPQHF. In DNA, the CDR3 is TGTGCCTGGAGACCCACAGGGGGCGCCGATCAGCCCCAGCATTTT.

V gene TRBV5-4 combines with J gene TRBJ1-2, with TRBD1 matching 8 bases. The germline V gene encodes CDR1 SGHNT and CDR2 YYREEE (reference sequence). The V segment lost 4 bases and the J segment 6 bases; nucleotides outside the gene matches: 5. This CDR3 contains 13 residues. Here the CDR3 DNA reads TGTGCCAGCAGCCCGGACAGGGCCCATGGCTACACCTTC. Its protein product is CASSPDRAHGYTF.

This sequence joins TRBV30 and TRBJ2-7, with a tentative D call TRBD1 (5 bases). V lost 2 bases to trimming and J lost 5 bases, with 10 bases between them. The CDR3 totals 12 residues. Per the germline V gene, CDR1 is GTSNPN and CDR2 is SVGIG (reference sequence). The CDR3 DNA reads as TGTGCCTGGAGTCCAGGGCCCCACGAGCAGTACTTC. Amino acid sequence: CAWSPGPHEQYF.

The chain recombines TRBV6-1 with TRBJ2-7, with D maybe TRBD1 (6 bases). Germline assignment: CDR1 MNHNS and CDR2 SASEGT. The V end lost 2 bases, the J end lost 3 bases, and 11 bases lay between the germline ends. This CDR3 contains 14 residues. The CDR3 sequence is CASSEWTDSYEQYF. The CDR3 coding sequence is TGTGCCAGCAGTGAATGGACAGATAGCTACGAGCAGTACTTC.

The genes are TRBV6-5 and TRBJ2-7; D perhaps matches TRBD1 (6 bases). Deletions cut 8 bases from V and 4 bases from J, with 15 bases between. The CDR3 covers 13 residues. CDR1 is MNHEY, CDR2 SVGAGI, per germline. CDR3 in amino acids: CASLRTAGYEQYF. The CDR3 nucleotides are TGTGCCAGCTTAAGGACAGCTGGATACGAGCAGTACTTC.

This clone has more than one count but fewer than ten. This chain uses TRBV9 with TRBJ1-3; D remains ambiguous. The CDR3 is 15 residues long. V lost 0 bases and J lost 3, with 10 bases in between. Per germline, CDR1 SGDLS and CDR2 YYNGEE. DNA of the CDR3: TGTGCCAGCAGCGTAGAGATGGGAGGTGGAAACACCATATATTTT. It translates to CASSVEMGGGNTIYF.

This chain uses TRBV29-1 with TRBJ1-2, with 9 bases aligning to TRBD1. With V trimmed by 3 bases and J by 4 bases, 9 bases remained unmatched. Germline V gene sequence: CDR1 SQVTM, CDR2 ANQGSEA. This CDR3 has 15 amino acids. DNA of the CDR3: TGCAGCGTTGATTGGGGTTTGGGACAGGGCTATGGCTACACCTTC. This translates into CSVDWGLGQGYGYTF.

This rearrangement joins TRBV29-1 to TRBJ2-2, with D perhaps TRBD1 (5 bases). CDR3 length equals 15 residues. CDR1 is SQVTM and CDR2 is ANQGSEA in the germline V gene. V shed 3 bases and J shed 5 bases, with 16 bases lying between them. The CDR3, as DNA: TGCAGCGTTGACGAACCCGGACACAGGACCGGGGAGCTGTTTTTT. Amino acids: CSVDEPGHRTGELFF.

CDR3 coding DNA: TGTGCCTGGAGTGTGGGGACAGTTGTCCGAACTGAAGCTTTCTTT. Translated: CAWSVGTVVRTEAFF. The chain uses TRBV30 and TRBJ1-1, with 7 bases identical to TRBD1. Unmatched junction bases numbered 9, after V lost 0 bases and J lost 5 bases. This CDR3 region has 15 residues. Germline loops: CDR1 GTSNPN, CDR2 SVGIG (reference sequence).

The chain employs TRBV11-3 and TRBJ2-7; D could derive from TRBD1 or TRBD2 (6 bases each). Looked up from germline, CDR1 is SGHNT and CDR2 is YENEEA. This CDR3 comprises 13 residues. V was clipped by 5 bases and J by 3 bases, with 11 bases between them. Here the CDR3 reads CASSRGPSYEQYF. The CDR3 DNA follows: TGTGCCAGCAGCCGGGGGCCCAGCTACGAGCAGTACTTC.

The chain employs TRBV20-1 and TRBJ2-3, with a tentative D call TRBD1 (5 bases). The germline V gene has CDR1 DFQATT and CDR2 SNEGSKA (reference sequence). V gave up 5 bases and J gave up 6 bases, with 9 bases separating them. This CDR3 contains 11 residues. The CDR3, as DNA: TGCAGTGCTGGAAACAGGGATACGCAGTATTTT. It translates to CSAGNRDTQYF.

This sequence joins TRBV10-3 and TRBJ2-2, with a possible D match to TRBD2 (6 bases). Germline values: CDR1 ENHRY, CDR2 SYGVKD. V was clipped by 10 bases and J by 5 bases, with 20 bases between them. There are 15 residues in the CDR3. The CDR3 DNA reads TGTGCCACCGAGGAGGAGGGGCCGGGGACCGGGGAGCTGTTTTTT. This sequence encodes CATEEEGPGTGELFF.

V and J are TRBV19 and TRBJ2-2, with TRBD1 as a possible D gene (6 bases). CDR1 and CDR2 (germline): LNHDA, SQIVND (reference sequence). The CDR3 has 14 residues. V was trimmed by 3 bases and J by 6 bases, leaving 11 bases between them. The CDR3 here is CASSIEGVSGELFF. The CDR3, as DNA: TGTGCCAGTAGTATCGAGGGGGTCTCCGGGGAGCTGTTTTTT. The full variable domain, with the rest looked up from reference TRBV19 and TRBJ2-2, is DGGITQSPKYLFRKEGQNVTLSCEQNLNHDAMYWYRQDPGQGLRLIYYSQIVNDFQKGDIAEGYSVSREKKESFPLTVTSAQKNPTAFYLCASSIEGVSGELFFGEGSRLTVL.